This is a list of T cell receptor beta chains from one sample in a study of post-analysis software for immune sequencing data. TCRdb used MiXCR to reprocess the PCR reads, holding one entry per CDR3 protein. The profile shows 450,000 to 700,000 distinct CDR3 sequences, 44% of them singletons. Sequencing input: blood. These receptors all stem from a girl between 10 and 17 years old with multiple sclerosis. CDR3s include the opening cysteine and the closing phenylalanine or tryptophan. The order of the fields is V gene, J gene, CDR3 protein.

V: TRBV29-1
J: TRBJ1-2
CDR3: CSVANLQGYGYTF

V: TRBV12-3/TRBV12-4
J: TRBJ2-1
CDR3: CASSFGRSSYNEQFF

V: TRBV21-1
J: TRBJ2-7
CDR3: CASSKEPGSYEQYF

V: TRBV7-8
J: TRBJ2-7
CDR3: CASSFDSLEQYF

V: TRBV3-1
J: TRBJ2-5
CDR3: CASDHGLGINEQYF

V: TRBV4-1
J: TRBJ2-6
CDR3: CASSQVGQSSGANVLTF

V: TRBV30
J: TRBJ1-2
CDR3: CAWSVAVPDGYTF

V: TRBV2
J: TRBJ2-3
CDR3: CASSISPGGAGAFTSTDTQYF

V: TRBV5-1
J: TRBJ2-1
CDR3: CAGRRGQGVREQFF

V: TRBV5-1
J: TRBJ1-2
CDR3: CASSHGGGYGYTF

V: TRBV12-3/TRBV12-4
J: TRBJ1-5
CDR3: CASSRTADNQPQHF

V: TRBV20-1
J: TRBJ1-2
CDR3: CSASHVYGYTF

V: TRBV24-1
J: TRBJ1-5
CDR3: CATSDLQEPQHF

V: TRBV28
J: TRBJ1-2
CDR3: CASSFPQRGQFGYTF

V: TRBV7-9
J: TRBJ2-7
CDR3: CASSSPGTSSYEQYF

V: TRBV29-1
J: NA
CDR3: CSVEGGYEQYF

V: TRBV3-1
J: TRBJ2-7
CDR3: CASSQDSDNYEQYF

V: TRBV20-1
J: TRBJ2-7
CDR3: CSARELPGLAGGSSWEQYF

V: TRBV28
J: TRBJ2-7
CDR3: CASSSLLVSYEQYF

V: TRBV20-1
J: TRBJ2-5
CDR3: CSARDISGRETQYF

V: TRBV20-1
J: TRBJ2-5
CDR3: CSARDRRVARHQETQYF

V: TRBV5-1
J: TRBJ1-2
CDR3: CASKPRGSTYGYTF

V: TRBV10-3
J: TRBJ2-5
CDR3: CAISPGGREYF

V: TRBV20-1
J: TRBJ2-1
CDR3: CSARDRDYPYNEQFF

V: TRBV12-3/TRBV12-4
J: TRBJ1-5
CDR3: CASSLNDNQPQHF

V: TRBV12-3/TRBV12-4
J: TRBJ2-5
CDR3: CASSLLGGGQETQYF

V: TRBV5-1
J: TRBJ2-7
CDR3: CASSSSGQPTKDEQYF

V: TRBV5-1
J: TRBJ2-1
CDR3: CASSLEGQNHEQFF

V: TRBV12-3/TRBV12-4
J: TRBJ2-3
CDR3: CASSPTGGADTQYF

V: TRBV9
J: TRBJ2-1
CDR3: CASSLYSGSPSNEQFF

V: TRBV7-7
J: TRBJ1-5
CDR3: CASSLGPKHYSNQPQHF

V: TRBV12-3/TRBV12-4
J: TRBJ2-1
CDR3: CASRKGRSNEQFF

V: TRBV7-2
J: TRBJ2-7
CDR3: CASSLVGLAGVGSYEQYF

V: TRBV30
J: TRBJ2-5
CDR3: CAWSMGFQETQYF

V: TRBV20-1
J: TRBJ2-7
CDR3: CSARVPGVSYEQYF

V: TRBV12-3/TRBV12-4
J: TRBJ2-7
CDR3: CASSPGPRSYEQYF

V: TRBV7-2
J: TRBJ2-5
CDR3: CASGHGIQETQYF

V: TRBV7-2
J: TRBJ2-1
CDR3: CASSLVAGVWNEQFF

V: TRBV27
J: TRBJ2-5
CDR3: CASSFGGAGETQYF

V: TRBV10-3
J: TRBJ2-7
CDR3: CAISLKKGDRALHEQYF

V: TRBV11-3
J: TRBJ2-3
CDR3: CASSLDGRDSDTQYF

V: TRBV9
J: TRBJ2-1
CDR3: CASGSLANEQFF

V: TRBV11-3
J: TRBJ1-2
CDR3: CASSLTASWPPNYGYTF

V: TRBV29-1
J: NA
CDR3: CSVLEGGSTQYF

V: TRBV3-1
J: TRBJ2-5
CDR3: CASSQMPGGTQYF

V: TRBV3-1
J: TRBJ2-1
CDR3: CASSQDLGQSNEQFF

V: TRBV25-1
J: TRBJ2-7
CDR3: CASSEIGLEYF

V: TRBV7-9
J: NA
CDR3: CASILRTSGSTEQFF

V: TRBV20-1
J: TRBJ2-7
CDR3: CSADSGPSSYEQYF

V: TRBV7-9
J: TRBJ2-3
CDR3: CASSLARLAGSRDTQYF

V: TRBV12-3/TRBV12-4
J: TRBJ2-3
CDR3: CASSLAGGGDTQYF

V: TRBV5-1
J: TRBJ2-5
CDR3: CASSLAGLAGAQGETQYF

V: TRBV13
J: TRBJ2-1
CDR3: CASSLGPSRTKSEQFF

V: TRBV5-1
J: TRBJ2-1
CDR3: CASSLPRTPSSYNEQFF